Ten or more counts support the clone carrying this T cell receptor (beta chain). This CDR3 is 14 amino acids long. J was trimmed by 9 bases and V by 0 bases; bases with no gene match: 5. CDR1 is DFQATT and CDR2 is SNEGSKA in the germline V gene (reference sequence). This specimen comes from a study of Graves' ophthalmopathy and Graves' hyperthyroidism. As the template, RNA transcripts were used to amplify TCR beta CDR3 regions. HTBI primers served in a first-round RT-PCR, which a second-round multiplex PCR followed. TCRdb fed the multiplex PCR reads into MiXCR, producing one record per CDR3 protein. The table has 400,000 or so distinct CDR3 sequences, about a sixth seen once.

The rearrangement uses TRBV20-1 and TRBJ1-6, with TRBD1 identical over 7 bases. This clonotype was obtained from an adult woman with stable Graves' hyperthyroidism. Sequenced sample: peripheral blood. CDR3 residues: CSARDRGGSSPLHF. The CDR3, as DNA: TGCAGTGCTAGAGACAGGGGGGGAAGTTCACCCCTCCACTTT.